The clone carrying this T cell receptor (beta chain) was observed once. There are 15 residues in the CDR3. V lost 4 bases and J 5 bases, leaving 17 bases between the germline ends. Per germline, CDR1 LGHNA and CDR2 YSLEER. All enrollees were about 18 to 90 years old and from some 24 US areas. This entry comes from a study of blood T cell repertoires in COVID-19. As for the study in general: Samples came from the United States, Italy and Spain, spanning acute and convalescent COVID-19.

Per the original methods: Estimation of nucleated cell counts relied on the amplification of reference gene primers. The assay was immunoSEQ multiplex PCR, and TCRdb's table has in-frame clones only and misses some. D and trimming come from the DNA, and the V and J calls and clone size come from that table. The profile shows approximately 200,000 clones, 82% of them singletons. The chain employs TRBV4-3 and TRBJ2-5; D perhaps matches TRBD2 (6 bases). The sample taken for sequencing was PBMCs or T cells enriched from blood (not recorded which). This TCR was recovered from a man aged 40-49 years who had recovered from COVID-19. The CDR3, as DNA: TGCGCCAGCAGCCTTTCGGAGGGGAACTATGAGACCCAGTACTTC. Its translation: CASSLSEGNYETQYF.